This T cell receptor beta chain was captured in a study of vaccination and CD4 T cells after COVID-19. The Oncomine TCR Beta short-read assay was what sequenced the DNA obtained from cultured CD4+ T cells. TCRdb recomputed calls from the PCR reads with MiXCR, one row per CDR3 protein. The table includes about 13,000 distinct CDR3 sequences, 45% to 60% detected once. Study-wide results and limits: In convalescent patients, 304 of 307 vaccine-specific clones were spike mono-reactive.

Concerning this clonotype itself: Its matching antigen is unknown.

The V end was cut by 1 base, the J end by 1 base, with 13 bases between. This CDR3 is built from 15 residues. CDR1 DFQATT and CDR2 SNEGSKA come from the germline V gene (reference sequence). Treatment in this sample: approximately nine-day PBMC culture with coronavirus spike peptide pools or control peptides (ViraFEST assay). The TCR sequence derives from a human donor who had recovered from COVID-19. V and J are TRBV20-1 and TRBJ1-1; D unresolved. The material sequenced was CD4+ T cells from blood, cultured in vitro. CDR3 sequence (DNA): TGCAGTGCTAGAGCGGAGGAGGTTTCGAACACTGAAGCTTTCTTT. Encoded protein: CSARAEEVSNTEAFF.